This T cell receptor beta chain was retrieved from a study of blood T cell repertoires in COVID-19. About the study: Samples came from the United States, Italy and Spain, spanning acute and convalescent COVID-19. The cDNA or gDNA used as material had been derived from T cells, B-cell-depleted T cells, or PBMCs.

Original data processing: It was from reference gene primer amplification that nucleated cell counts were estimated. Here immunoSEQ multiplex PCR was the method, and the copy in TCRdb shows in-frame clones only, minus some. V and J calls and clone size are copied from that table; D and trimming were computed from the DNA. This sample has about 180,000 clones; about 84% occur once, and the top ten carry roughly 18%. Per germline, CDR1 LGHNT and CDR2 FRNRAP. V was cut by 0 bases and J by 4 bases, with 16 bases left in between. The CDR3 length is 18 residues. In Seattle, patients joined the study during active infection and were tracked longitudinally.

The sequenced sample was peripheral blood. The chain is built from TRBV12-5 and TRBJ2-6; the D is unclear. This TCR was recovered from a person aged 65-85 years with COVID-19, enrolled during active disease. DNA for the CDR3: TGTGCTAGTGGTTTGGTAACCGGTACCGCCGCGGGGGCCAACGTCCTGACTTTC. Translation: CASGLVTGTAAGANVLTF. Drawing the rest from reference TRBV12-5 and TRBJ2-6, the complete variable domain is DARVTQTPRHKVTEMGQEVTMRCQPILGHNTVFWYRQTMMQGLELLAYFRNRAPLDDSGMPKDRFSAEMPDATLATLKIQPSEPRDSAVYFCASGLVTGTAAGANVLTFGAGSRLTVL.